This T cell receptor beta chain was documented in a study of Graves' ophthalmopathy and Graves' hyperthyroidism. Across the study: Hyperthyroidism counted as stable given no ophthalmopathy within 18 months of follow-up. Study-wide points: Using a 13-signature model, the authors split ophthalmopathy from stable hyperthyroidism, with under 90% sensitivity and roughly 80% specificity. In blood appeared most of the expanded thyroid clonotypes whose frequency exceeded 0.001.

To note about this clonotype: Its antigen is unidentified.

CDR3 length: 14 residues. The ends lost 6 bases at V and 3 bases at J; junction bases unmatched: 5. The V gene's germline CDR1 is MNHEY and CDR2 SVGEGT. As diagnostic evidence, clinical symptoms, serum thyroxine, TRAb, thyroid ultrasound and orbital computed tomography were relied upon. The sequenced template was RNA, covering the TCR beta CDR3 region. Investigators did first-round RT-PCR with HTBI primers, then second-round multiplex PCR. TCRdb processed the multiplex PCR reads anew with MiXCR; each CDR3 protein has one entry. The sample holds some 1.1 million distinct CDR3 sequences, about two fifths seen once.

V usage is TRBV6-2 or TRBV6-3 and J usage is TRBJ2-7; 10 bases match TRBD1. Sequencing was performed on peripheral blood or thyroid tissue (not recorded which). This sequence originates from an adult man with Graves' hyperthyroidism. CDR3 protein: CASRMTGGGYEQYF. CDR3 nucleotide sequence: TGTGCCAGCAGGATGACAGGGGGCGGCTACGAGCAGTACTTC.